The 27 T cell receptor beta chains presented below share a single source sample, sequenced in a study of response to subunit inactivated influenza vaccine. TCRdb itself ran the RT-PCR reads through MiXCR, one entry per CDR3 protein. The data show roughly 790,000 distinct CDR3 sequences, about 20% seen once. Sequencing was performed on PBMCs from blood, taken roughly 5 days after vaccination. These receptors originate from a man aged 50 to 60 who received an inactivated influenza vaccine.

The V gene is TRBV7-2, the J gene TRBJ2-3, with 12 positions matching TRBD2. The germline V gene has CDR1 SGHTA and CDR2 FQGNSA. This CDR3 contains 17 residues. The trim removed 5 bases at V and 0 bases at J, leaving 6 bases unmatched. The CDR3 sequence: CASSRKLAGGSTDTQYF. The CDR3 DNA reads as TGTGCCAGCAGCCGCAAGCTAGCGGGGGGGAGCACAGATACGCAGTATTTT.

Worth noting for this clonotype: A read error may be the cause here, since a much bigger clone is one base away. This chain joins TRBV7-9 and TRBJ1-3; no reliable D call. The V gene lost 4 bases and the J gene lost 2 bases, with 3 bases spanning the gap. Germline V gene data show CDR1 as SEHNR and CDR2 as FQNEAQ (reference sequence). The CDR3 is made up of 12 amino acids. In DNA form, the CDR3 reads TGTGCCAGCAGCTCTGCTGGAAACACCATATATTTT. Its protein is CASSSAGNTIYF.

The table lists this clonotype with a few counts. The rearrangement joins TRBV12-3 or TRBV12-4 to TRBJ2-1; D might be TRBD2 (6 bases). The CDR3 has 13 residues. The V and J ends lost 3 bases and 9 bases respectively, with 12 bases between them. In DNA, the CDR3 is TGTGCCAGCAGTTTCGGGACTCCGTTTGAGCAGTTCTTC. Translation: CASSFGTPFEQFF.

This clonotype came up many times. Germline and junction disagree at one end, which may indicate a read error. The CDR3 region has the DNA TGTGCCAGCAGCTTAGGGACAGGGGAAGATACGCAGTATTTT. Its translation: CASSLGTGEDTQYF. The rearrangement links TRBV5-1 to TRBJ2-3; 10 bases map to TRBD1. The CDR3 consists of 14 residues. Germline V CDR1 and CDR2: SGHRS, YFSETQ.

This clonotype was counted ten times or more. The chain is built from TRBV20-1 and TRBJ2-2; 10 bases match TRBD1. The CDR3 has 14 residues. In germline, CDR1 is DFQATT, CDR2 SNEGSKA (reference sequence). With 3 bases clipped from V and 3 bases from J, the junction kept 1 base outside the gene matches. The CDR3 spells CSARTGGYTGELFF. CDR3 sequence (DNA): TGCAGTGCTAGGACAGGGGGCTACACCGGGGAGCTGTTTTTT.

The sample holds a few counts of this clonotype. CDR3 sequence reads: CASKNRGGLQPQHF. CDR3 in DNA: TGTGCCAGCAAAAACAGGGGAGGGCTTCAGCCCCAGCATTTT. The rearrangement uses TRBV2 and TRBJ1-5, with 7 bases that match TRBD1. The V gene's germline CDR1 is SNHLY and CDR2 FYNNEI. The junction had 9 bases not matched to a gene; V was cut back by 7 bases and J by 6 bases. This CDR3 has 14 amino acids.

The chain has TRBV28 and TRBJ2-1; possibly TRBD1 for D (6 bases). The CDR3 is 14 amino acids. The V gene's germline CDR1 is MDHEN and CDR2 SYDVKM. The V end lost 6 bases, the J end lost 4 bases, and 13 bases lay between the germline ends. CDR3 sequence reads: CASSRDIGYNEQFF. The CDR3 bases are TGTGCCAGCAGCCGGGACATCGGATACAATGAGCAGTTCTTC. Full variable domain (missing parts from reference TRBV28 and TRBJ2-1): DVKVTQSSRYLVKRTGEKVFLECVQDMDHENMFWYRQDPGLGLRLIYFSYDVKMKEKGDIPEGYSVSREKKERFSLILESASTNQTSMYLCASSRDIGYNEQFFGPGTRLTVL.

The chain is built from TRBV20-1 and TRBJ2-1; D not certain. CDR1 and CDR2 from the germline V gene are DFQATT and SNEGSKA (reference sequence). Trimming removed 3 bases from V and 6 bases from J, with 12 bases in between. The CDR3 contains 13 residues. The CDR3, as DNA: TGCAGTGCTAGGGTCCAGTTGGGCAATGAGCAGTTCTTC. Translation: CSARVQLGNEQFF.

This clonotype was found a few times. This chain joins TRBV12-3 or TRBV12-4 and TRBJ1-6; D possibly corresponds to TRBD1 (6 bases). Trimming took 6 bases from V and 9 from J, leaving 12 bases between them. The CDR3 totals 13 residues. Here the CDR3 DNA reads TGTGCCAGCAGCTCTCGACAGGTTTCACCCCTCCACTTT. This codes for CASSSRQVSPLHF.

The CDR3, as DNA: TGCAGCGTTGTGTCAGGGGCCTACGAGCAGTACTTC. Protein: CSVVSGAYEQYF. The genes are TRBV29-1 and TRBJ2-7; tentative D call: TRBD1 (6 bases). The CDR3 extends over 12 amino acids. Trimming removed 4 bases from V and 2 bases from J, with 9 bases in between. Germline V gene lookup returns CDR1 SQVTM and CDR2 ANQGSEA.

The sample holds a few counts of this clonotype. This rearrangement joins TRBV7-8 to TRBJ2-3; possibly TRBD2 for D (6 bases). Germline V gives CDR1 SGHVS, CDR2 FQNEAQ. Trimming took off 1 base at V and 5 bases at J, with 25 bases between the two ends. CDR3 length: 19 amino acids. This CDR3 reads CASSLGISWATKEGDTQYF. The CDR3 coding sequence is TGTGCCAGCAGCTTAGGAATTTCCTGGGCTACCAAGGAGGGAGATACGCAGTATTTT.

The chain has TRBV9 and TRBJ2-7; 9 bases map to TRBD1. This CDR3 is 17 amino acids long. V shed 2 bases, J shed 3 bases, and the junction held 12 bases outside the gene matches. Germline-derived CDR1 and CDR2 are SGDLS and YYNGEE. This CDR3 is CASSVATMGQGYYEQYF. As DNA, the CDR3 is TGTGCCAGCAGCGTGGCTACAATGGGACAGGGCTACTACGAGCAGTACTTC.

A few counts support this clonotype. This sequence joins TRBV7-9 and TRBJ2-7; D possibly uses TRBD1 or TRBD2 (6 bases each). Trimming cost V 5 bases and J 4 bases, with 18 bases left between them. Germline assignment: CDR1 SEHNR and CDR2 FQNEAQ (reference sequence). The CDR3 totals 15 residues. The DNA of the CDR3 is TGTGCCAGCAGCCTAGAGGGGGGACTGGGGTACGAGCAGTACTTC. It translates to CASSLEGGLGYEQYF.

The chain links TRBV20-1 to TRBJ2-2; TRBD2 matches at 8 bases. The length of the CDR3 is 14 residues. The junction had 2 bases not matched to a gene; V was cut back by 1 base and J by 4 bases. From germline, CDR1 is DFQATT and CDR2 SNEGSKA (reference sequence). CDR3 DNA sequence: TGCAGTGCTAGAGCCGGGAGGGGCACCGGGGAGCTGTTTTTT. This gives the protein CSARAGRGTGELFF.

This clonotype was found a few times. The chain couples TRBV6-5 to TRBJ1-2, with D possibly being TRBD1 (6 bases). This CDR3 region has 14 residues. From germline, CDR1 is MNHEY and CDR2 SVGAGI. V shed 2 bases and J shed 6 bases, with 13 bases lying between them. Here the CDR3 reads CASSYMGGRNGYTF. In nucleotides, the CDR3 is TGTGCCAGCAGTTACATGGGGGGGCGGAATGGCTACACCTTC.

This clonotype was seen only a few times. The gene calls are TRBV24-1 and TRBJ2-2, with 8 bases that match TRBD1. J lost 1 base, V lost 3 bases, and 3 bases had no gene match. Germline lookup yields CDR1 KGHDR and CDR2 SFDVKD. This CDR3 has 16 amino acids. The CDR3 spells CATSDQGTGNTGELFF. The CDR3 DNA sequence: TGTGCCACCAGTGATCAGGGGACAGGGAACACCGGGGAGCTGTTTTTT.

CDR3 sequence reads: CASSSPSGRAKEQYF. In DNA form, the CDR3 reads TGTGCCAGCAGCTCACCCAGCGGGAGGGCGAAAGAGCAGTACTTC. The chain couples TRBV11-2 to TRBJ2-7; 10 bases agree with TRBD2. Losses at the gene ends were 4 bases for V and 7 bases for J; bases not matched to a gene: 10. Germline V lookup: CDR1 SGHAT, CDR2 FQNNGV. The CDR3 loop spans 15 amino acids. The complete variable domain, with remaining parts taken from reference TRBV11-2 and TRBJ2-7, reads EAGVAQSPRYKIIEKRQSVAFWCNPISGHATLYWYQQILGQGPKLLIQFQNNGVVDDSQLPKDRFSAERLKGVDSTLKIQPAKLEDSAVYLCASSSPSGRAKEQYFGPGTRLTVT.

This chain links TRBV5-1 with TRBJ2-2, with 9 bases lining up with TRBD2. CDR3 size: 15 residues. V shed 7 bases, J shed 3 bases, and the junction held 7 bases outside the gene matches. Germline V CDR1 and CDR2: SGHRS, YFSETQ. The CDR3 loop is CASAISGGHTGELFF. The CDR3 region has the DNA TGCGCCAGCGCCATTAGCGGGGGCCACACCGGGGAGCTGTTTTTT. The full variable domain, its missing parts supplied by reference TRBV5-1 and TRBJ2-2, is KAGVTQTPRYLIKTRGQQVTLSCSPISGHRSVSWYQQTPGQGLQFLFEYFSETQRNKGNFPGRFSGRQFSNSRSEMNVSTLELGDSALYLCASAISGGHTGELFFGEGSRLTVL.

This clonotype has just a few counts. The genes are TRBV11-2 and TRBJ1-2; D ambiguous. The ends were cut back, 5 bases at V and 8 bases at J, with 12 bases in the middle. Per germline, CDR1 SGHAT and CDR2 FQNNGV. The CDR3 is 12 amino acids. CDR3: CASSIGRSGYTF. The CDR3, as DNA: TGTGCCAGCAGCATCGGACGGTCAGGCTACACCTTC. Full variable domain (outside the CDR3, taken from reference TRBV11-2 and TRBJ1-2): EAGVAQSPRYKIIEKRQSVAFWCNPISGHATLYWYQQILGQGPKLLIQFQNNGVVDDSQLPKDRFSAERLKGVDSTLKIQPAKLEDSAVYLCASSIGRSGYTFGSGTRLTVV.

This clonotype has only a few counts. The gene calls are TRBV5-1 and TRBJ1-2, with 8 bases that match TRBD1. Germline V gene sequence: CDR1 SGHRS, CDR2 YFSETQ. With V trimmed by 5 bases and J by 2 bases, 14 bases remained unmatched. There are 17 residues in the CDR3. CDR3 DNA sequence: TGCGCCAGCAGTATGCAGGGGGCTCGAGAGTTGAACTATGGCTACACCTTC. This sequence encodes CASSMQGARELNYGYTF.

This chain joins TRBV6-5 and TRBJ2-7; D is unresolved. CDR3 length: 15 residues. The V gene's germline CDR1 is MNHEY and CDR2 SVGAGI. Trimming left V 0 bases short and J 3 bases short, with 12 bases between. CDR3 loop: CASSYSGLGNYEQYF. The CDR3 DNA follows: TGTGCCAGCAGTTACTCAGGGCTAGGGAACTACGAGCAGTACTTC.

This clonotype was found many times. The chain employs TRBV12-3 or TRBV12-4 and TRBJ1-6; the match to TRBD1 covers 7 bases. This CDR3 comprises 15 residues. V was clipped by 0 bases and J by 6 bases; unmatched bases: 2. The CDR3 nucleotides are TGTGCCAGCAGTTTAGCAGGGGGCAGTAATTCACCCCTCCACTTT. Protein product: CASSLAGGSNSPLHF.

This clonotype was counted between two and nine times. The chain has TRBV10-3 and TRBJ2-1, with 15 bases identical to TRBD2. The CDR3 consists of 17 residues. The V and J ends lost 8 bases and 5 bases, in that order; junction bases with no gene match: 10. Germline loops: CDR1 ENHRY, CDR2 SYGVKD. CDR3 nucleotide sequence: TGTGCCATCGGACTAGCGGGGGGGCTCCTCTTGAACAATGAGCAGTTCTTC. Its protein product is CAIGLAGGLLLNNEQFF.

Regarding this clonotype: With a much larger clone just one base away, this may be a read error. The gene calls are TRBV12-3 or TRBV12-4 and TRBJ2-3; 11 nucleotides match TRBD2. There are 15 residues in the CDR3. After removal of 5 bases from V and 1 base from J, the junction contained 2 bases not matched to a gene. Here the CDR3 reads CASSILAGGTDTQYF. The CDR3 DNA sequence: TGTGCCAGCAGTATACTAGCGGGGGGCACAGATACGCAGTATTTT.

The rearrangement links TRBV5-1 to TRBJ1-6; no clear D. Germline assignment: CDR1 SGHRS and CDR2 YFSETQ. The CDR3 extends over 12 amino acids. V was shortened by 6 bases and J by 9 bases, with 10 bases between the two germline ends. The DNA of the CDR3 is TGCGCCAGCACCCTGGGAGGTTCACCCCTCCACTTT. This sequence encodes CASTLGGSPLHF.

This clonotype came up many times. The rearrangement joins TRBV4-1 to TRBJ2-7; tentative D call: TRBD1 (6 bases). Germline assignment: CDR1 MGHRA and CDR2 YSYEKL. The V end was cut by 3 bases, the J end by 2 bases, with 11 bases between. The CDR3 contains 14 residues. The CDR3 coding sequence is TGCGCCAGCAGCCAGCCTCGACAGGCCTACGAGCAGTACTTC. Encoded protein: CASSQPRQAYEQYF.

This clonotype was picked up a small number of times. The chain is built from TRBV20-1 and TRBJ1-6, with 9 bases fitting TRBD1. This CDR3 region has 14 residues. Trimming took 5 bases from V and 9 from J; bases not matched to a gene: 8. Per the germline V gene, CDR1 is DFQATT and CDR2 is SNEGSKA (reference sequence). The DNA for the CDR3 is TGCAGTGCTCCGCCCGGACAGGGGCTTTCACCCCTCCACTTT. Translation gives CSAPPGQGLSPLHF.